The 32 T cell receptor beta chains in this list originate from one sample, sequenced in a study of cytomegalovirus exposure and HLA in healthy donors. In the PCR, 60 Vbeta and 13 Jbeta primers were used. Using immunoSEQ multiplex PCR, the repertoire was profiled, and TCRdb retains in-frame clones only, with some absent. The data contain more than 130,000 clones, roughly 80% of them singletons. The sample taken for sequencing was PBMCs. These receptors all come from a man aged 35-49 years in good health and CMV-seropositive.

In this sample, this clone turned up a few times. The chain recombines TRBV19 with TRBJ1-5; D unclear. From germline, CDR1 is LNHDA and CDR2 SQIVND (reference sequence). The CDR3 runs 15 residues. V lost 4 bases and J 1 base, leaving 11 bases between the germline ends. Here the CDR3 DNA reads TGTGCCAGTAGTAGATCGTCCTACAGCAATCAGCCCCAGCATTTT. Its protein is CASSRSSYSNQPQHF.

This clone was seen only a few times. This chain joins TRBV27 and TRBJ2-7, with D perhaps matching TRBD1 (5 bases). This CDR3 is built from 14 residues. Trimming took 2 bases from V and 6 from J, leaving 14 bases between them. The germline CDR1 and CDR2 sequences are MNHEY and SMNVEV (reference sequence). The CDR3 sequence: CASSLGRGMVEQYF. CDR3 nucleotides: TGTGCCAGCAGTTTAGGTAGGGGTATGGTCGAGCAGTACTTC.

This clone was counted a single time. The chain recombines TRBV6-5 with TRBJ1-5; TRBD1 aligns across 7 bases. Germline V gene sequence: CDR1 MNHEY, CDR2 SVGAGI. J lost 4 bases, V lost 5 bases, and 2 bases had no gene match. This CDR3 spans 13 amino acids. CDR3: CASSEQGNQPQHF. CDR3 DNA: TGTGCCAGCAGTGAACAGGGGAATCAGCCCCAGCATTTT.

This clone was picked up a small number of times. The CDR3 sequence is CASSSQTAYEQYF. CDR3 bases: TGTGCCAGCAGCTCGCAGACAGCCTACGAGCAGTACTTC. The chain combines TRBV7-9 with TRBJ2-7; maybe TRBD1 (5 bases). Germline assignment: CDR1 SEHNR and CDR2 FQNEAQ (reference sequence). The CDR3 sequence is 13 residues long. The V gene lost 4 bases and the J gene lost 2 bases, with 9 bases spanning the gap.

This clone was recorded once. The chain carries TRBV9 and TRBJ2-7; TRBD1 might be the D (7 bases). This CDR3 comprises 12 residues. Deletions cut 4 bases from V and 6 bases from J, with 11 bases between. Germline-derived CDR1 and CDR2 are SGDLS and YYNGEE. The CDR3 bases are TGTGCCAGCAGCCAGGGGGGAGGCGAGCAGTACTTC. It specifies CASSQGGGEQYF.

J is TRBJ2-5 and V is TRBV7-2; 9 nucleotides agree with TRBD2. Germline lookup yields CDR1 SGHTA and CDR2 FQGNSA. Trimming at V came to 3 bases and at J to 4 bases, leaving 12 bases not matched to a gene. This CDR3 is built from 17 residues. This CDR3 is CASSLAGGASAGETQYF. The CDR3 DNA follows: TGTGCCAGCAGCTTGGCGGGGGGGGCCAGTGCGGGAGAGACCCAGTACTTC.

This clone was recorded a few times. V and J are TRBV7-3 and TRBJ2-5; the D gene is possibly TRBD2 (5 bases). The CDR3 totals 13 residues. Germline V lookup: CDR1 SGHTA, CDR2 FQGTGA. V lost 5 bases and J lost 5, with 12 bases in between. The CDR3 reads CASSPGSGETQYF. The CDR3 DNA reads TGTGCCAGCAGCCCGGGATCTGGGGAGACCCAGTACTTC. The full variable domain, rest sourced from reference TRBV7-3 and TRBJ2-5, is GAGVSQTPSNKVTEKGKYVELRCDPISGHTALYWYRQSLGQGPEFLIYFQGTGAADDSGLPNDRFFAVRPEGSVSTLKIQRTERGDSAVYLCASSPGSGETQYFGPGTRLLVL.

V and J are TRBV5-3 and TRBJ1-2; the match to TRBD1 covers 10 bases. TRBV5-3 belongs to the ORF category, with a function that is uncertain. This CDR3 has 19 residues. Trimming removed 0 bases from V and 1 base from J; junction bases left unmatched: 12. The CDR3 protein is CARSLVGTGVPPYNYGYTF. The CDR3 coding sequence is TGTGCCAGAAGCTTGGTAGGGACAGGGGTCCCGCCCTATAACTATGGCTACACCTTC.

The V and J genes are TRBV9 and TRBJ2-1; D is perhaps TRBD1 (6 bases). V dropped 0 bases and J dropped 7 bases, with 14 bases sitting between them. CDR1 is SGDLS, CDR2 YYNGEE, per germline. This CDR3 contains 15 residues. Written as DNA, the CDR3 is TGTGCCAGCAGCGTAGCCGGCCAGGGGAAAAATGAGCAGTTCTTC. Protein: CASSVAGQGKNEQFF.

The chain recombines TRBV19 with TRBJ2-7, with 10 bases that match TRBD1. With V trimmed by 9 bases and J by 5 bases, 4 bases remained unmatched. In germline, CDR1 is LNHDA, CDR2 SQIVND (reference sequence). CDR3 length: 12 amino acids. DNA of the CDR3: TGTGCCAGCCGGGACAGGGGCGACGAGCAGTACTTC. Protein product: CASRDRGDEQYF.

The chain combines TRBV5-1 with TRBJ2-1; tentative D call: TRBD2 (6 bases). V was pared by 4 bases and J by 5 bases, with 19 bases between. CDR3 length: 16 residues. Germline CDR1 and CDR2: SGHRS and YFSETQ. The CDR3 nucleotides are TGCGCCAGCAGCCCCGGGAGATCCCCCCCCAACAATGAGCAGTTCTTC. This encodes CASSPGRSPPNNEQFF. The full variable domain, completed using reference TRBV5-1 and TRBJ2-1, is KAGVTQTPRYLIKTRGQQVTLSCSPISGHRSVSWYQQTPGQGLQFLFEYFSETQRNKGNFPGRFSGRQFSNSRSEMNVSTLELGDSALYLCASSPGRSPPNNEQFFGPGTRLTVL.

This clone was seen a handful of times. CDR3 residues: CASSFYRNQPQHF. The CDR3 region has the DNA TGTGCCAGCAGTTTTTACAGAAATCAGCCCCAGCATTTT. The gene calls are TRBV27 and TRBJ1-5; D not certain. The CDR3 has 13 amino acids. The germline V gene has CDR1 MNHEY and CDR2 SMNVEV (reference sequence). The V end lost 3 bases, the J end lost 4 bases, and 7 bases lay between the germline ends.

The gene calls are TRBV12-2 and TRBJ2-5; no DNA check was done on the table's D call, TRBD1. TRBV12-2 is a documented pseudogene. The CDR3 has 17 amino acids. The CDR3 region has the DNA TGTGCAAGTCGGCGACCGACTAGAGAACAGGGGGAGCAGACCCAGTACTTC. Translated: CASRRPTREQGEQTQYF.

This chain connects TRBV11-3 to TRBJ1-2, with 12 positions matching TRBD1. V was clipped by 4 bases and J by 8 bases; unmatched bases: 5. The germline V gene encodes CDR1 SGHNT and CDR2 YENEEA. The length of the CDR3 is 14 residues. The CDR3 spells CASSSRDRGHGYTF. Written as DNA, the CDR3 is TGTGCCAGCAGCTCCCGGGACAGGGGGCACGGCTACACCTTC.

The chain employs TRBV21-1 and TRBJ2-1; TRBD1 is taken as the D call from the table, unchecked against the DNA. TRBV21-1 counts as a pseudogene. CDR3 size: 14 residues. The CDR3 region has the DNA TGTGCCAGCAGCCAAATCAAGGGGTGGAATGAGCAGTTCTTC. This translates into CASSQIKGWNEQFF.

There are a few counts of this clone. The rearrangement links TRBV7-8 to TRBJ2-7, with 10 bases that match TRBD2. The CDR3 is made up of 15 amino acids. Germline V CDR1 and CDR2: SGHVS, FQNEAQ. The trim removed 5 bases at V and 3 bases at J, leaving 7 bases unmatched. The DNA of the CDR3 is TGTGCCAGCAGCACTTCTAGCGGGAGATTCTACGAGCAGTACTTC. It encodes CASSTSSGRFYEQYF.

The V gene is TRBV7-9, the J gene TRBJ2-2; 8 bases agree with TRBD2. The CDR3 consists of 15 residues. The V gene's germline CDR1 is SEHNR and CDR2 FQNEAQ (reference sequence). J gave up 6 bases and V 2 bases, and 5 bases lay outside the gene matches. Here the CDR3 DNA reads TGTGCCAGCAGCTTACGGGGACTAGTATCCGGGGAGCTGTTTTTT. This gives the protein CASSLRGLVSGELFF.

The chain joins TRBV10-3 to TRBJ2-7; D unclear. The CDR3 has 15 residues. Between the trimmed V and J ends, which lost 0 bases and 4 bases, there was a span of 13 bases. Germline CDR1 and CDR2: ENHRY and SYGVKD. For the CDR3, the DNA is TGTGCCATCAGTGAGTCCCTAGGCCCAAGTTACGAGCAGTACTTC. It yields the protein CAISESLGPSYEQYF.

This clone was counted between two and nine times. The rearrangement joins TRBV5-1 to TRBJ1-1; TRBD1 matches 7 bases. This CDR3 comprises 15 residues. The germline gives CDR1 SGHRS, CDR2 YFSETQ. V shed 1 base, J shed 1 base, and the junction held 4 bases outside the gene matches. CDR3 coding DNA: TGCGCCAGCAGCTTGCGGCAGGGGGGGAACACTGAAGCTTTCTTT. Amino acids: CASSLRQGGNTEAFF. Looking up the rest from reference TRBV5-1 and TRBJ1-1 gives the full variable domain: KAGVTQTPRYLIKTRGQQVTLSCSPISGHRSVSWYQQTPGQGLQFLFEYFSETQRNKGNFPGRFSGRQFSNSRSEMNVSTLELGDSALYLCASSLRQGGNTEAFFGQGTRLTVV.

CDR3 coding DNA: TGTGCCAGCAGCCTCACCTCCTATGGGGGGTACAATGAGCAGTTCTTC. Protein product: CASSLTSYGGYNEQFF. The chain joins TRBV7-3 to TRBJ2-1, with D perhaps matching TRBD2 (6 bases). The V gene's germline CDR1 is SGHTA and CDR2 FQGTGA. The CDR3 runs 16 residues. Trimming shortened V by 5 bases and J by 4 bases, and 18 bases separated the two germline ends.

This chain links TRBV10-3 with TRBJ1-6, with 7 bases matching TRBD1. This CDR3 spans 14 amino acids. V shed 10 bases, J shed 5 bases, and the junction held 8 bases outside the gene matches. CDR1 and CDR2 (germline): ENHRY, SYGVKD. CDR3 DNA sequence: TGTGCCAATTCCGGGACAGCCAATAATTCACCCCTCCACTTT. Protein: CANSGTANNSPLHF.

Remarks on this clone: Other nucleotide sequences in the sample specify the same CDR3. The rearrangement uses TRBV18 and TRBJ1-5; 10 bases agree with TRBD1. Germline V gene data show CDR1 as KGHSH and CDR2 as LQKENI. V lost 4 bases, J lost 2 bases, and 2 bases stayed unmatched. The CDR3 has 15 residues. CDR3 amino acids: CASSRGTGGNQPQHF. The CDR3 coding sequence is TGTGCCAGCTCACGAGGGACAGGGGGCAATCAGCCCCAGCATTTT.

The V gene is TRBV2, the J gene TRBJ2-6; D may be TRBD1 (6 bases). V lost 6 bases and J 1 base, leaving 16 bases between the germline ends. Per the germline V gene, CDR1 is SNHLY and CDR2 is FYNNEI. CDR3 length: 17 residues. This CDR3 is CASRRSMGQSGANVLTF. The CDR3, as DNA: TGTGCCAGCAGGAGGTCCATGGGACAATCTGGGGCCAACGTCCTGACTTTC.

This sequence joins TRBV7-9 and TRBJ1-1, with 7 bases aligning to TRBD1. The CDR3 length is 11 residues. V trimming: 5 bases; J trimming: 7 bases; junction bases outside the gene matches: 1. Germline CDR1 reads SEHNR; CDR2 reads FQNEAQ (reference sequence). CDR3 loop: CASSPGGEAFF. The CDR3 bases are TGTGCCAGCAGCCCAGGGGGTGAAGCTTTCTTT.

The genes are TRBV6-1 and TRBJ1-5, with 7 bases aligning to TRBD1. CDR3 length equals 15 residues. Germline values: CDR1 MNHNS, CDR2 SASEGT. V trimming: 0 bases; J trimming: 4 bases; junction bases outside the gene matches: 3. The CDR3 region is CASSEARDRNQPQHF. The DNA for the CDR3 is TGTGCCAGCAGTGAAGCTAGGGACAGAAATCAGCCCCAGCATTTT.

This chain uses TRBV7-2 with TRBJ2-1; possible D gene TRBD2, 6 bases. V dropped 7 bases and J dropped 3 bases, with 7 bases sitting between them. The CDR3 sequence is 12 residues long. Germline lookup yields CDR1 SGHTA and CDR2 FQGNSA. The CDR3 reads CASNSGYNEQFF. The DNA for the CDR3 is TGTGCCAGCAATAGCGGCTACAATGAGCAGTTCTTC.

J is TRBJ1-5 and V is TRBV2; 9 nucleotides align to TRBD1. Germline V CDR1 and CDR2: SNHLY, FYNNEI. After removal of 5 bases from V and 4 bases from J, the junction contained 9 bases not matched to a gene. The CDR3 is made up of 16 amino acids. This chain's CDR3 is CASSRTGEIRNQPQHF. CDR3 coding DNA: TGTGCCAGCAGTAGGACAGGGGAAATACGGAATCAGCCCCAGCATTTT.

This chain joins TRBV18 and TRBJ2-7, with 13 bases fitting TRBD2. The CDR3 contains 17 residues. The ends lost 3 bases at V and 7 bases at J; junction bases unmatched: 12. CDR1 is KGHSH and CDR2 is LQKENI in the germline V gene. The CDR3 DNA reads TGTGCCAGCTCACCTTTCGGACTAGCGGGAGCCGTGCGAGAGCAGTACTTC. This sequence encodes CASSPFGLAGAVREQYF.

The chain has TRBV5-1 and TRBJ2-3; D might be TRBD2 (5 bases). Trimming took 5 bases from V and 0 from J, leaving 13 bases between them. There are 15 residues in the CDR3. CDR1 is SGHRS and CDR2 is YFSETQ in the germline V gene. The CDR3 DNA reads TGCGCCAGCAGACAGAGGGCAGGTAGCACAGATACGCAGTATTTT. This codes for CASRQRAGSTDTQYF.

This sequence joins TRBV5-1 and TRBJ1-4; no clear D gene. The CDR3 has 14 amino acids. From germline, CDR1 is SGHRS and CDR2 YFSETQ. The V end lost 4 bases, the J end lost 0 bases, and 7 bases lay between the germline ends. The CDR3 bases are TGCGCCAGCAGCGAGACTGCAACTAATGAAAAACTGTTTTTT. As protein: CASSETATNEKLFF.

V gene TRBV27 combines with J gene TRBJ2-1; 7 nucleotides agree with TRBD2. The J segment lost 8 bases and the V segment lost 5 bases, leaving 9 bases of the junction unmatched. The germline V gene encodes CDR1 MNHEY and CDR2 SMNVEV (reference sequence). The CDR3 contains 14 residues. The CDR3 DNA reads as TGTGCCAGCAGTGCGGGAGTAGCGGGCTATGAGCAGTTCTTC. Protein product: CASSAGVAGYEQFF.

This chain joins TRBV5-1 and TRBJ2-3, with D possibly TRBD2 on 6 matching bases. V lost 6 bases to trimming and J lost 8 bases, with 25 bases between them. The CDR3 is 16 residues long. Looked up from germline, CDR1 is SGHRS and CDR2 is YFSETQ. The CDR3 DNA reads as TGCGCCAGCAAACTTTCGGGCGGGGCCCTGCGAGGTACGCAGTATTTT. It specifies CASKLSGGALRGTQYF. Full variable domain (outside the CDR3, taken from reference TRBV5-1 and TRBJ2-3): KAGVTQTPRYLIKTRGQQVTLSCSPISGHRSVSWYQQTPGQGLQFLFEYFSETQRNKGNFPGRFSGRQFSNSRSEMNVSTLELGDSALYLCASKLSGGALRGTQYFGPGTRLTVL.